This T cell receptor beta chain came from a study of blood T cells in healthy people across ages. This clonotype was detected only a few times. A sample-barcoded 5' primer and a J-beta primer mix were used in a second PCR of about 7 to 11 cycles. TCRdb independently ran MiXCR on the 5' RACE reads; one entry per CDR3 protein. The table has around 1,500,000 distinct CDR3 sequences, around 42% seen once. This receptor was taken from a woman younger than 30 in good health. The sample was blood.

This chain's CDR3 is CASSSQGTGGVAKNIQYF. In DNA form, the CDR3 reads TGTGCCAGCAGTTCCCAAGGGACCGGAGGTGTAGCCAAAAACATTCAGTACTTC. The chain recombines TRBV6-5 with TRBJ2-4, with D perhaps being TRBD1 or TRBD2 (5 bases each). Per the germline V gene, CDR1 is MNHEY and CDR2 is SVGAGI. This CDR3 comprises 18 residues. V was clipped by 4 bases and J by 0 bases, with 19 bases between them.